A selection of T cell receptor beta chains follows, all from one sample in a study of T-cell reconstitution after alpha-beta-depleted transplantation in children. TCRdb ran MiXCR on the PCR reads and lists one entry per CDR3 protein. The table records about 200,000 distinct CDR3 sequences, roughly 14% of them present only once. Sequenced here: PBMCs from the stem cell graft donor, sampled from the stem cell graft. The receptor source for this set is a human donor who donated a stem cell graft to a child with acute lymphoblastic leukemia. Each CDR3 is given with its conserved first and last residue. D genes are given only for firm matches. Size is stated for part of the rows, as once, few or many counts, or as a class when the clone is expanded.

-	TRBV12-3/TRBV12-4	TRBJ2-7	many	TGTGCCAGCAGGCTTCGTGGTCAAGCCTACGAGCAGTACTTC	CASRLRGQAYEQYF
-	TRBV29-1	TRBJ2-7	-	TGCAGCGCCTCAAGTGCGTTCTTC	CSASSAFF
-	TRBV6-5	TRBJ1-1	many	TGTGCCAGCAGTTACTCCGACAGAGGCACTGAAGCTTTCTTT	CASSYSDRGTEAFF
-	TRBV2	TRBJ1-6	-	TGTGCCAGCAGTCAGGGTTCCTTTAATTCACCCCTCCACTTT	CASSQGSFNSPLHF
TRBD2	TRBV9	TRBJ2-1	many	TGTGCCAGCAGCGTAGACGCCTTGGCGGGAGTCCCTTACAATGAGCAGTTCTTC	CASSVDALAGVPYNEQFF
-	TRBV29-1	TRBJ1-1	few	TGCAGCGTTGACGGGAGACCAAAACTGAACACTGAAGCTTTCTTT	CSVDGRPKLNTEAFF
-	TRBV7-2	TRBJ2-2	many	TGTGCCAGCAGCCCCACATATACCTCGAACACCGGGGAGCTGTTTTTT	CASSPTYTSNTGELFF
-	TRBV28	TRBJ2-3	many	TGTGCCAGCCTCGGTAACGATGGCACAGATACGCAGTATTTT	CASLGNDGTDTQYF
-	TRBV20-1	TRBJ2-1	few	TGCAGTGCGAGACGGGACAGGCGGGGGAATGAGCAGTTCTTC	CSARRDRRGNEQFF
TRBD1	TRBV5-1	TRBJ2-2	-	TGCGCCAGCAGCTTTCGGGACAGCTTCACCGGGGAGCTGTTTTTT	CASSFRDSFTGELFF
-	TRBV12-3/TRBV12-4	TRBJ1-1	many	TGTGCCAGCAGTCGGGACACCCAGAACACTGAAGCTTTCTTT	CASSRDTQNTEAFF
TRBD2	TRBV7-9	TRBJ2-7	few	TGTGCCAGCAGCATTAGCGGGAGTAAGTACGAGCAGTACTTC	CASSISGSKYEQYF
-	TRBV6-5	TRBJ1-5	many	TGTGCCAGCAGTAGGGATTGGGCTAGCAATCAGCCCCAGCATTTT	CASSRDWASNQPQHF
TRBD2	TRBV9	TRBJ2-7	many	TGTGCCAGCAGCGTACAGCGGGAGCCGTACGAGCAGTACTTC	CASSVQREPYEQYF
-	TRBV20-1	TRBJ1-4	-	TGCAGTGCTAGAGATGATCGTACAGGGCTTAGGGAAAAACTGTTTTTT	CSARDDRTGLREKLFF
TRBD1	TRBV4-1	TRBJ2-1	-	TGCGCCAGCAGCCAAGATAGCAGGGGGCCTCTGGGCTACAATGAGCAGTTCTTC	CASSQDSRGPLGYNEQFF
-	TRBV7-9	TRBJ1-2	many	TGTGCCAGCAGCTTTGGTTCCCATGGCTACACCTTC	CASSFGSHGYTF
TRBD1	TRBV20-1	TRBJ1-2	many	TGCAGTGCTAGAGATGGGGAGGGGGCCGTTGGCTACACCTTC	CSARDGEGAVGYTF
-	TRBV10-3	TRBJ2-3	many	TGTGCCATCAGTGGTGCGGATACGCAGTATTTT	CAISGADTQYF
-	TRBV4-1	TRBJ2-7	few	TGCGCCAGCAGCTTGGGGTGGACCGACTACGAGCAGTACTTC	CASSLGWTDYEQYF
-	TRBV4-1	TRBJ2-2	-	TGCGCCAGCAGCCAAGAACAAAGGGGACTCAGGGGGAGGTACACCGGGGAGCTGTTTTTT	CASSQEQRGLRGRYTGELFF
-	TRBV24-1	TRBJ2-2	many	TGTGCCGCCGGGGACCGAACCGGGGAGCTGTTTTTT	CAAGDRTGELFF
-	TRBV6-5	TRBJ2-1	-	TGTGCCAGCAGTTCCGGGTCTTCGCGGGAGCAGTTCTTC	CASSSGSSREQFF
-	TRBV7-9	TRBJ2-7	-	TGTGCCAGCACAAAATTTCCGGGACCCACCTACGAGCAGTACTTC	CASTKFPGPTYEQYF
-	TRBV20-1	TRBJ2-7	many	TGCAGTGCTAGGATTACGGGGGACGAGCAGTACTTC	CSARITGDEQYF
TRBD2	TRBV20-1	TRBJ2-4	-	TGCAGTGCTAGTGGCCCAAGCCGGGAGGTGCCTTTGCCAAAAAACATTCAGTACTTC	CSASGPSREVPLPKNIQYF
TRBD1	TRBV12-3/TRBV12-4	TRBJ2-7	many	TGTGCCAGCAGTTTAGACCGGGACAGGGGCCACGAGCAGTACTTC	CASSLDRDRGHEQYF
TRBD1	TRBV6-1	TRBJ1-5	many	TGTGCCAGCAGTGGCCCGGGACAGGTATTCTATAGCAATCAGCCCCAGCATTTT	CASSGPGQVFYSNQPQHF
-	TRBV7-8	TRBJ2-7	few	TGTGCCAGCAAGGGGGGGCGCGAGCAGTACTTC	CASKGGREQYF
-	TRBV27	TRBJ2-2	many	TGTGCCAGCAGACAAAGGACAGCTAACACCGGGGAGCTGTTTTTT	CASRQRTANTGELFF
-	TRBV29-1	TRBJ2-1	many	TGCAGCGTTGTTCTGACCCGTTACAATGAGCAGTTCTTC	CSVVLTRYNEQFF
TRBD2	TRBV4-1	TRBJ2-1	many	TGCGCCAGCAGCCAACCGACTAGCGGGAGAGGTGAGCAGTTCTTC	CASSQPTSGRGEQFF